Listed below are T cell receptor beta chains from one sample, sequenced in a study of blood T cells in healthy people across ages. TCRdb ran MiXCR on the 5' RACE reads and lists one entry per CDR3 protein. The repertoire holds 750,000 to 1,000,000 distinct CDR3 sequences, 25% to 35% seen once, with about 10% in the top ten. The same sample was also studied in work on T cells of mothers and their children.

Sequencing was performed on blood. All receptors come from a woman in her 40s in good health. CDR3s include the opening cysteine and the closing phenylalanine or tryptophan. D genes are given only for firm matches. Clone size is not always given. Where it is, it says once, few, many or a class for expanded clones.

D | J | V | size | CDR3 | DNA
. | TRBJ1-2 | TRBV20-1 | many | CSARGYGYTF | TGCAGTGCTAGGGGCTATGGCTACACCTTC
. | TRBJ2-5 | TRBV7-2 | few | CASSFSLAETQYF | TGTGCCAGCAGCTTTTCTTTAGCAGAGACCCAGTACTTC
. | TRBJ1-5 | TRBV28 | few | CASSLLGITQPQHF | TGTGCCAGCAGTTTATTAGGGATTACTCAGCCCCAGCATTTT
. | TRBJ1-2 | TRBV28 | few | CAVGMRGVYGYTF | TGTGCCGTGGGGATGAGGGGGGTCTATGGCTACACCTTC
. | TRBJ2-7 | TRBV30 | few | CAWSRQRVEEQYF | TGTGCCTGGAGTCGACAGCGCGTGGAGGAGCAGTACTTC
TRBD2 | TRBJ2-5 | TRBV6-2/TRBV6-3 | . | CASSYSRGGLETQYF | TGTGCCAGCAGTTACTCGCGGGGGGGCCTGGAGACCCAGTACTTC
. | TRBJ1-2 | TRBV27 | . | CASSLSGEGYGYTF | TGTGCCAGCAGTTTATCGGGGGAGGGGTATGGCTACACCTTC
TRBD2 | TRBJ2-7 | TRBV13 | . | CASSPRTSAHSSYEQYF | TGTGCCAGCAGCCCCCGGACTAGCGCCCATTCCTCCTACGAGCAGTACTTC
. | TRBJ2-5 | TRBV5-1 | few | CASSLYRAEETQYF | TGCGCCAGCAGCTTGTACAGAGCCGAAGAGACCCAGTACTTC
TRBD1 | TRBJ2-1 | TRBV9 | . | CASSVATGQGVGRVYNEQFF | TGTGCCAGCAGCGTAGCTACGGGACAGGGGGTAGGGAGGGTCTACAATGAGCAGTTCTTC
TRBD2 | TRBJ2-3 | TRBV7-2 | few | CASSLVTGGDTQYF | TGTGCCAGCAGCTTAGTGACGGGGGGAGATACGCAGTATTTT
. | TRBJ1-1 | TRBV7-2 | . | CASSWVGGAEAFF | TGTGCCAGCAGCTGGGTTGGGGGGGCAGAAGCTTTCTTT
. | TRBJ2-1 | TRBV28 | . | CASSLAGRRGGEQFF | TGTGCCAGCAGTTTAGCGGGACGGCGAGGAGGTGAGCAGTTCTTC
. | TRBJ2-7 | TRBV28 | few | CASRPPTGGRDEQYF | TGTGCCAGCAGACCACCGACCGGGGGAAGGGACGAGCAGTACTTC
. | TRBJ2-7 | TRBV3-1 | many | CASSQGSSPRNEQYF | TGTGCCAGCAGCCAAGGAAGTAGCCCCCGGAACGAGCAGTACTTC
TRBD1 | TRBJ2-5 | TRBV27 | . | CASSAMDRRRQETQYF | TGTGCCAGCAGTGCCATGGACAGGAGGAGGCAAGAGACCCAGTACTTC
TRBD1 | TRBJ2-1 | TRBV11-2 | few | CASSLAGTGVYNEQFF | TGTGCCAGCAGCTTAGCTGGGACAGGAGTTTACAATGAGCAGTTCTTC
TRBD2 | TRBJ2-7 | TRBV5-1 | many | CASSFTSGGFYEQYF | TGCGCCAGCAGCTTCACTAGCGGGGGGTTCTACGAGCAGTACTTC
. | TRBJ1-5 | TRBV29-1 | . | CSVGGRDNQPQHF | TGCAGCGTTGGGGGCAGGGACAATCAGCCCCAGCATTTT
. | TRBJ1-1 | TRBV11-2 | . | CASSAVVRNTEAFF | TGTGCCAGCAGCGCCGTCGTCAGGAACACTGAAGCTTTCTTT
. | TRBJ2-7 | TRBV28 | . | CASQGAPTYGQYF | TGTGCCAGTCAAGGGGCCCCCACATACGGGCAGTACTTC
TRBD2 | TRBJ2-4 | TRBV12-3/TRBV12-4 | . | CASSQKLAGGTKNIQYF | TGTGCCAGCAGCCAAAAACTAGCGGGGGGGACCAAAAACATTCAGTACTTC
TRBD1 | TRBJ1-2 | TRBV28 | few | CASSPYYRDRGPGGYTF | TGTGCCAGCAGTCCATATTACCGGGACAGGGGGCCCGGGGGCTACACCTTC
TRBD1 | TRBJ2-7 | TRBV7-2 | many | CASSLGQGSEYEQYF | TGTGCCAGCAGCTTGGGACAGGGATCTGAGTACGAGCAGTACTTC
. | TRBJ2-7 | TRBV20-1 | many | CSARDSFYASYEQYF | TGCAGTGCTAGAGACTCCTTTTACGCTTCCTACGAGCAGTACTTC
TRBD2 | TRBJ2-7 | TRBV3-1 | few | CASSQNTSGGDYEQYF | TGTGCCAGCAGCCAAAATACTAGCGGGGGTGACTACGAGCAGTACTTC
TRBD1 | TRBJ1-2 | TRBV12-3/TRBV12-4 | . | CASSLTGGFGGYTF | TGTGCCAGCAGCCTGACAGGGGGCTTTGGAGGCTACACCTTC
. | TRBJ1-1 | TRBV11-2 | . | CASSLGFNTEAFF | TGTGCCAGCAGCTTAGGTTTTAACACTGAAGCTTTCTTT
. | TRBJ1-2 | TRBV5-5 | few | CASSWEIQAPYGYTF | TGTGCCAGTAGCTGGGAGATTCAGGCGCCCTATGGCTACACCTTC
. | TRBJ2-5 | TRBV5-1 | . | CASSPTGRGVAETQYF | TGCGCCAGCAGCCCCACCGGTAGGGGCGTCGCAGAGACCCAGTACTTC
TRBD2 | TRBJ2-7 | TRBV29-1 | many | CSVAGLAAYEQYF | TGCAGCGTTGCGGGACTAGCTGCCTACGAGCAGTACTTC
TRBD1 | TRBJ1-2 | TRBV5-6 | . | CASRKTGGHGYTF | TGTGCCAGCAGGAAGACAGGGGGCCATGGCTACACCTTC
TRBD2 | TRBJ2-1 | TRBV29-1 | many | CSVESGGSYNEQFF | TGCAGCGTTGAGTCGGGGGGCTCCTACAATGAGCAGTTCTTC